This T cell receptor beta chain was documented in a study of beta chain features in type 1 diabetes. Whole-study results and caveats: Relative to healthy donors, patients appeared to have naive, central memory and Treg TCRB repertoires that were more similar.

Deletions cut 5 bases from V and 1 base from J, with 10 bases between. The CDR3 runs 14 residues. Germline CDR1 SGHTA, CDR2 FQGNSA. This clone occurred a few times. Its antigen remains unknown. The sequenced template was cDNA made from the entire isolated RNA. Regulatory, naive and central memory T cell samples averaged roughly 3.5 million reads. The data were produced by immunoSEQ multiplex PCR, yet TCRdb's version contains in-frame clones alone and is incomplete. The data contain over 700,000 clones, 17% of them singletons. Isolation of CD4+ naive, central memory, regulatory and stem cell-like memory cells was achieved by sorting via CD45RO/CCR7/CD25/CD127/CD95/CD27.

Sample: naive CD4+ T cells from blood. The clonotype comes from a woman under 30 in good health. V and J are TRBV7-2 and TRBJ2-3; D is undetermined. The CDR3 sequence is CASSLAARTDTQYF. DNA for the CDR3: TGTGCCAGCAGCCTCGCGGCACGCACAGATACGCAGTATTTT.